These T cell receptor beta chains were read from a single sample in a study of OX40 agonist ivuxolimab in advanced cancers. The data were produced by immunoSEQ multiplex PCR, yet TCRdb's version contains in-frame clones alone and is incomplete. Found here are around 30,000 clones, roughly 90% of them singletons; the top ten hold 35% to 45%. The sample here was CD4+ or CD8+ T cells sorted from blood, taken in a trial of the OX40 agonist ivuxolimab. These receptors came from an adult with an advanced solid tumor such as melanoma, head and neck, liver or kidney cancer. The CDR3 runs from the conserved cysteine through the conserved F or W. D genes are given only for firm matches. Rows give clone size only sometimes, using once, few, many, or a class for an expanded clone.

>NA|TRBV7-3|once|TRBJ2-1|15
CASSAGLGPYNEQFF
TGTGCCAGCAGCGCGGGACTGGGACCCTACAATGAGCAGTTCTTC
>NA|TRBV4-1|NA|TRBJ2-7|17
CASSQDSLGRFSYEQYF
TGCGCCAGCAGCCAAGATTCTCTCGGGCGGTTCTCCTACGAGCAGTACTTC
>NA|TRBV5-4|NA|TRBJ1-1|12
CASRQEYTEAFF
TGTGCCAGCAGGCAGGAATACACTGAAGCTTTCTTT
>TRBD2|TRBV19|NA|TRBJ2-3|16
CASSIESSGRADTQYF
TGTGCCAGTAGTATCGAATCTAGCGGGAGGGCAGATACGCAGTATTTT
>TRBD1|TRBV14|once|TRBJ2-7|12
CASSLTGVEQYF
TGTGCCAGCAGCCTTACAGGGGTCGAGCAGTACTTC
>NA|TRBV6-1|NA|TRBJ2-4|13
CASSEVEGNIQYF
TGTGCCAGCAGTGAAGTAGAAGGGAACATTCAGTACTTC
>NA|TRBV13|NA|TRBJ2-5|13
CASSSAGRETQYF
TGTGCCAGCAGCTCTGCGGGGAGGGAGACCCAGTACTTC
>TRBD1|TRBV19|NA|TRBJ1-6|14
CASSIWTGNSPLHF
TGTGCCAGTAGTATTTGGACAGGGAATTCACCCCTCCACTTT
>NA|TRBV7-6|NA|TRBJ1-4|13
CASSYLGDEKLFF
TGTGCCAGCAGCTACTTGGGGGACGAAAAACTGTTTTTT
>TRBD2|TRBV5-1|NA|TRBJ2-1|17
CASSLTPGLANYNEQFF
TGCGCCAGCAGCTTGACACCGGGACTAGCGAATTACAATGAGCAGTTCTTC
>TRBD2|TRBV9|NA|TRBJ2-1|15
CASSASGSGDNEQFF
TGTGCCAGCAGCGCTAGCGGGAGTGGCGACAATGAGCAGTTCTTC
>NA|TRBV28|NA|TRBJ1-4|13
CASSRFINEKLFF
TGTGCCAGCAGTCGATTCATTAATGAAAAACTGTTTTTT
>NA|TRBV6-5|NA|TRBJ2-1|14
CASSYGMGTNEQFF
TGTGCCAGCAGTTACGGAATGGGAACCAATGAGCAGTTCTTC
>TRBD1|TRBV19|NA|TRBJ2-7|14
CASSPEDRPYEQYF
TGTGCCAGTAGTCCCGAGGACAGGCCCTACGAGCAGTACTTC
>NA|TRBV27|NA|TRBJ1-2|13
CASSLSGGSGYTF
TGTGCCAGCAGTTTATCTGGTGGATCGGGCTACACCTTC
>NA|TRBV18|NA|TRBJ1-4|13
CASSLGAGEKLFF
TGTGCCAGCTCACTGGGGGCAGGTGAAAAACTGTTTTTT
>TRBD1|TRBV14|NA|TRBJ1-2|15
CASSQEPGQGNGYTF
TGTGCCAGCAGCCAAGAACCGGGACAGGGTAATGGCTACACCTTC
>NA|TRBV27|NA|TRBJ2-1|13
CASRDRQASEQFF
TGTGCCAGCCGAGACCGACAGGCTAGTGAGCAGTTCTTC
>NA|TRBV19|once|TRBJ2-3|13
CASSIGPGNTQYF
TGTGCCAGTAGTATAGGGCCGGGAAATACGCAGTATTTT
>NA|TRBV11-3|NA|TRBJ2-3|14
CASSLTQSTDTQYF
TGTGCCAGCAGCTTAACACAGAGCACAGATACGCAGTATTTT